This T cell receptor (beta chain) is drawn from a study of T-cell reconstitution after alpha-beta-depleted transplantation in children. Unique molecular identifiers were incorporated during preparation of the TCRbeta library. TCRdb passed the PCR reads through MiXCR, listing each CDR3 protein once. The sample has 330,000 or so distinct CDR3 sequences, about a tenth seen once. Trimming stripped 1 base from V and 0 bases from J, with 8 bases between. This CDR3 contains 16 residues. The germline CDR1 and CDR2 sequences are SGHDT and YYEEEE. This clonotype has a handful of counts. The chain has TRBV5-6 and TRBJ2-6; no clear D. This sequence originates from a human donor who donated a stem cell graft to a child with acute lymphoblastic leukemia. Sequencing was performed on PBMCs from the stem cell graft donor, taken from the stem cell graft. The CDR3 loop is CASSLFRPSGANVLTF. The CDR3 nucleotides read TGTGCCAGCAGCTTGTTTAGGCCCTCTGGGGCCAACGTCCTGACTTTC.